The clone carrying this T cell receptor beta chain was detected only once. This sample was included in a study of blood T cell repertoires in COVID-19. About the research overall: Collection of acute and convalescent COVID-19 samples took place in the United States, Italy and Spain.

With 8 bases clipped from V and 4 bases from J, the junction kept 10 bases outside the gene matches. Germline V lookup: CDR1 GTSNPN, CDR2 SVGIG (reference sequence). The CDR3 has 14 amino acids. Profiling relied on immunoSEQ multiplex PCR, and the TCRdb table lists in-frame clones only, not all of them. The sample gives some 140,000 clones, 70% to 80% of which show up once; around 4% is in the top ten. The sequence came from a man in his 60s with acute or convalescent COVID-19. The chain uses TRBV30 and TRBJ1-3; 8 bases map to TRBD1. The material sequenced was peripheral blood. CDR3 bases: TGTGCCCGAACCCCAGGGGGCTCAGGAAACACCATATATTTT. Its protein is CARTPGGSGNTIYF. The whole variable domain, remainder taken from reference TRBV30 and TRBJ1-3, is SQTIHQWPATLVQPVGSPLSLECTVEGTSNPNLYWYRQAAGRGLQLLFYSVGIGQISSEVPQNLSASRPQDRQFILSSKKLLLSDSGFYLCARTPGGSGNTIYFGEGSWLTVV.